This T cell receptor (beta chain) was identified in a study of CD8 T cells in Susac syndrome. TEMRA cells were enriched by FACS, while CD8+ and CD4+ T cells were obtained through a negative isolation that was performed magnetically. The authors reverse transcribed roughly 0.5 to 1 ug RNA with random hexamers. A multiplex approach, immunoSEQ multiplex PCR, amplified TCR beta CDR3 across 54 Vbeta and 13 Jbeta. In TCRdb, the immunoSEQ multiplex PCR reads were re-called with MiXCR into one record per CDR3 protein. Of around 300,000 distinct CDR3 sequences listed, about 89% are singletons. The length of the CDR3 is 13 residues. Trimming pared 2 bases from V and 4 bases from J, leaving 9 bases between. Per germline, CDR1 MNHEY and CDR2 SMNVEV (reference sequence).

The rearrangement links TRBV27 to TRBJ2-7; D is possibly TRBD2 (6 bases). The sample comprised CD8+ T cells from PBMCs. The source of this sequence is a human donor with multiple sclerosis. CDR3 residues: CASSLRAGYEQYF. The CDR3 DNA reads TGTGCCAGCAGTTTACGGGCGGGGTACGAGCAGTACTTC.